A single sample is the source of the 19 T cell receptor beta chains below, sequenced in a study of Ad26.COV2.S vaccination and SARS-CoV-2 variants. Profiled with immunoSEQ multiplex PCR; TCRdb holds only in-frame clones, not every one. The sample has 360,000 or so clones, over 75% seen once. Regarding treatment: 15 to 20 received Ad26.COV2.S at low or high dose, single or two shots; about five received placebo; per-sample allocation not given. Collection of samples fell on day 63 after the first vaccine or placebo injection. Source: peripheral blood, taken in a trial of Ad26.COV2.S vaccine versus placebo. Receptor source: a person aged 18-65 years who received the Ad26.COV2.S COVID-19 vaccine or a placebo.

The chain joins TRBV6-2 or TRBV6-3 to TRBJ1-1, with a weak D call TRBD1 (5 bases). CDR1 MNHEY and CDR2 SVGEGT come from the germline V gene. This CDR3 spans 16 amino acids. Trimming shortened V by 0 bases and J by 2 bases, and 13 bases separated the two germline ends. CDR3 protein: CASSYSPVGANTEAFF. The CDR3 nucleotides read TGTGCCAGCAGTTACTCCCCCGTAGGGGCAAACACTGAAGCTTTCTTT.

This rearrangement joins TRBV6-1 to TRBJ1-1; D may be TRBD1 (5 bases). Germline lookup yields CDR1 MNHNS and CDR2 SASEGT. V gave up 11 bases and J gave up 4 bases, with 20 bases separating them. CDR3 length: 14 residues. Written as DNA, the CDR3 is TGTGCCTCCCTAGGGACCTTTTTGGGCACTGAAGCTTTCTTT. Its protein is CASLGTFLGTEAFF.

The rearrangement links TRBV18 to TRBJ2-7; 11 bases are a match to TRBD1. In germline, CDR1 is KGHSH, CDR2 LQKENI. V trimming: 1 base; J trimming: 5 bases; junction bases outside the gene matches: 7. The CDR3 length is 16 residues. CDR3 protein: CASSPQDRGPGDEQYF. In DNA form, the CDR3 reads TGTGCCAGCTCACCACAGGACAGGGGGCCTGGGGACGAGCAGTACTTC. Full variable domain (remainder filled in from reference TRBV18 and TRBJ2-7): NAGVMQNPRHLVRRRGQEARLRCSPMKGHSHVYWYRQLPEEGLKFMVYLQKENIIDESGMPKERFSAEFPKEGPSILRIQQVVRGDSAAYFCASSPQDRGPGDEQYFGPGTRLTVT.

The genes are TRBV7-9 and TRBJ1-4; 8 bases line up with TRBD1. Germline CDR1 and CDR2: SEHNR and FQNEAQ (reference sequence). V was clipped by 5 bases and J by 8 bases; unmatched bases: 10. The CDR3 is 15 amino acids. The CDR3 sequence: CASSKTGDDGEKLFF. CDR3 DNA: TGTGCCAGCAGCAAGACAGGGGACGATGGCGAAAAACTGTTTTTT.

The chain recombines TRBV15 with TRBJ1-2, with D maybe TRBD1 (5 bases). CDR3 length: 15 amino acids. Trimming removed 3 bases from V and 6 bases from J, with 17 bases in between. Germline CDR1 and CDR2: LNHNV and YYDKDF (reference sequence). CDR3 DNA: TGTGCCACCAGCAGTAGACAGCCATCGCTTCATGGCTACACCTTC. It yields the protein CATSSRQPSLHGYTF.

J is TRBJ2-2 and V is TRBV24-1; possible D gene TRBD1, 5 bases. The CDR3 covers 13 residues. Deletions cut 9 bases from V and 4 bases from J, with 11 bases between. CDR1 KGHDR and CDR2 SFDVKD come from the germline V gene. The CDR3 spells CATQGWSTGELFF. The CDR3 DNA sequence: TGTGCCACCCAGGGTTGGAGCACCGGGGAGCTGTTTTTT.

This clone was detected only once. This chain links TRBV7-9 with TRBJ1-3; TRBD1 matches 7 bases. V gave up 5 bases and J gave up 8 bases; unmatched junction bases: 6. This CDR3 contains 13 residues. The germline V gene encodes CDR1 SEHNR and CDR2 FQNEAQ (reference sequence). CDR3 protein: CASSARDSHTIYF. The CDR3 nucleotides are TGTGCCAGCAGCGCCCGGGACAGCCACACCATATATTTT.

The genes are TRBV14 and TRBJ1-6; TRBD1 agrees at 8 bases. The CDR3 covers 18 residues. The V gene's germline CDR1 is SGHDN and CDR2 FVKESK. With V trimmed by 0 bases and J by 10 bases, 14 bases remained unmatched. CDR3 protein: CASSQERLTGASGSPLHF. As DNA, the CDR3 is TGTGCCAGCAGCCAAGAGAGATTGACAGGGGCCTCCGGGTCACCCCTCCACTTT.

The chain employs TRBV5-6 and TRBJ2-7; the match to TRBD2 covers 11 bases. The CDR3 runs to 15 residues. Unmatched junction bases numbered 5, after V lost 3 bases and J lost 3 bases. The germline V gene has CDR1 SGHDT and CDR2 YYEEEE. CDR3 DNA sequence: TGTGCCAGCAGCTCCTGGACTAGCGGGCACTACGAGCAGTACTTC. Protein sequence: CASSSWTSGHYEQYF.

The chain employs TRBV24-1 and TRBJ1-1, with 10 positions matching TRBD1. Germline CDR1 KGHDR, CDR2 SFDVKD. This CDR3 is built from 15 residues. V lost 3 bases to trimming and J lost 5 bases; unmatched junction nucleotides: 5. The CDR3 DNA is TGTGCCACCAGTGATGGGACAGGGGAAAGGACTGAAGCTTTCTTT. Translation gives CATSDGTGERTEAFF.

V and J are TRBV19 and TRBJ2-3; D is ambiguous. The V gene's germline CDR1 is LNHDA and CDR2 SQIVND (reference sequence). Deletions cut 7 bases from V and 2 bases from J, with 13 bases between. The CDR3 spans 14 residues. The chain's CDR3 is CASTLGQNTDTQYF. The CDR3 DNA sequence: TGTGCCAGTACCCTTGGTCAGAACACAGATACGCAGTATTTT.

This clone appeared a single time. J is TRBJ1-5 and V is TRBV6-2 or TRBV6-3; D might be TRBD1 (6 bases). CDR1 MNHEY and CDR2 SVGEGT come from the germline V gene. This CDR3 is 15 amino acids long. V lost 2 bases to trimming and J lost 1 base, with 9 bases between them. The CDR3 spells CASSYQGKSNQPQHF. In DNA, the CDR3 is TGTGCCAGCAGTTACCAGGGGAAGAGCAATCAGCCCCAGCATTTT.

This chain links TRBV19 with TRBJ1-5; perhaps TRBD1 as D (5 bases). This CDR3 has 14 residues. V shed 5 bases and J shed 3 bases, with 11 bases lying between them. In germline, CDR1 is LNHDA, CDR2 SQIVND (reference sequence). CDR3 sequence: CASSPRQPNQPQHF. CDR3 in DNA: TGTGCCAGTAGTCCTCGACAGCCCAATCAGCCCCAGCATTTT.

In this sample, this clone turned up a few times. V is TRBV6-5 and J is TRBJ1-3, with a possible D match to TRBD1 (6 bases). Trimming left V 10 bases short and J 0 bases short, with 16 bases between. CDR1 MNHEY and CDR2 SVGAGI come from the germline V gene. This CDR3 region has 15 residues. CDR3 DNA sequence: TGTGCCACCGGTCGGACAGCCCACTCTGGAAACACCATATATTTT. It encodes CATGRTAHSGNTIYF.

The table lists this clone with many counts. The chain employs TRBV7-3 and TRBJ2-5, with D uncertain. V lost 1 base to trimming and J lost 1 base, with 16 bases between them. Germline V gives CDR1 SGHTA, CDR2 FQGTGA. The CDR3 extends over 17 amino acids. The CDR3 region has the DNA TGTGCCAGCAGCTTAAATGGGGAATCGGGCCTCCAAGAGACCCAGTACTTC. Its translation is CASSLNGESGLQETQYF.

V and J are TRBV14 and TRBJ1-1; the match to TRBD1 covers 8 bases. Germline CDR1 is SGHDN and CDR2 is FVKESK. With 8 bases clipped from V and 4 bases from J, the junction kept 9 bases outside the gene matches. The CDR3 spans 14 residues. DNA of the CDR3: TGTGCCAGCCGCAATACAGGGGGTTCCACTGAAGCTTTCTTT. Its translation is CASRNTGGSTEAFF. Based on the CDR3 plus reference TRBV14 and TRBJ1-1, the full variable domain is EAGVTQFPSHSVIEKGQTVTLRCDPISGHDNLYWYRRVMGKEIKFLLHFVKESKQDESGMPNNRFLAERTGGTYSTLKVQPAELEDSGVYFCASRNTGGSTEAFFGQGTRLTVV.

The rearrangement links TRBV7-2 to TRBJ2-5, with TRBD2 matching 13 bases. In germline, CDR1 is SGHTA, CDR2 FQGNSA. The V segment lost 5 bases and the J segment 5 bases; nucleotides outside the gene matches: 5. The CDR3 sequence is 15 residues long. CDR3 protein: CASSPTSGGLETQYF. In nucleotides, the CDR3 is TGTGCCAGCAGCCCGACTAGCGGGGGGTTGGAGACCCAGTACTTC.

The chain employs TRBV5-1 and TRBJ1-5; tentatively, D is TRBD1 (6 bases). Germline loops: CDR1 SGHRS, CDR2 YFSETQ. Trimming pared 4 bases from V and 5 bases from J, leaving 16 bases between. This CDR3 is 15 amino acids long. The CDR3 DNA sequence: TGCGCCAGCAGCCTCGAAGGGGGTCCTTATCAGCCCCAGCATTTT. Its translation: CASSLEGGPYQPQHF.

V and J are TRBV30 and TRBJ1-2; perhaps TRBD1 as D (6 bases). The CDR3 runs 12 residues. Germline V gene sequence: CDR1 GTSNPN, CDR2 SVGIG (reference sequence). Trimming shortened V by 3 bases and J by 6 bases, and 11 bases separated the two germline ends. CDR3 amino acids: CAWSAGGHGYTF. DNA of the CDR3: TGTGCCTGGAGCGCCGGGGGCCATGGCTACACCTTC.